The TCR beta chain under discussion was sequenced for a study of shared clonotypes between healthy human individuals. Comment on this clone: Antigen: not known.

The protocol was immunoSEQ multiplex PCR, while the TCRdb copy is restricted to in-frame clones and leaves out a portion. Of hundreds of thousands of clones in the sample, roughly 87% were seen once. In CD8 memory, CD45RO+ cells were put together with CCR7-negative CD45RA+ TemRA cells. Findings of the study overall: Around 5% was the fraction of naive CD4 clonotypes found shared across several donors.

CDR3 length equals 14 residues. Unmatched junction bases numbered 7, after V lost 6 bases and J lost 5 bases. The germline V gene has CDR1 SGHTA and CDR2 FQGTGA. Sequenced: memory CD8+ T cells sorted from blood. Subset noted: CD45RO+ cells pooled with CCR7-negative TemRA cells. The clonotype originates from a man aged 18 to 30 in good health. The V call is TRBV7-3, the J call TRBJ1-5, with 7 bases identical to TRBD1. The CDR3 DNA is TGTGCCAGCAGGGGGTCCACAGGGGATCAGCCCCAGCATTTT. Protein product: CASRGSTGDQPQHF.